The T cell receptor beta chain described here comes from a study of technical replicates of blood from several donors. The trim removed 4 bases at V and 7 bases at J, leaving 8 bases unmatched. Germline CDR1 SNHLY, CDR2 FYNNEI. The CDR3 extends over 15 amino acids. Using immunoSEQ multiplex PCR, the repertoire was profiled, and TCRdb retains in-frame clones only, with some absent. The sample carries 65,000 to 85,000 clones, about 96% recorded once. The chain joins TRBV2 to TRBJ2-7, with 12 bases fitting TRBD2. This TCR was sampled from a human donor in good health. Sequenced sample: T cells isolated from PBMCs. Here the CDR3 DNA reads TGTGCCAGCAGTGGGTGGCTAGCGGGAGGGGAGGAGCAGTACTTC. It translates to CASSGWLAGGEEQYF.